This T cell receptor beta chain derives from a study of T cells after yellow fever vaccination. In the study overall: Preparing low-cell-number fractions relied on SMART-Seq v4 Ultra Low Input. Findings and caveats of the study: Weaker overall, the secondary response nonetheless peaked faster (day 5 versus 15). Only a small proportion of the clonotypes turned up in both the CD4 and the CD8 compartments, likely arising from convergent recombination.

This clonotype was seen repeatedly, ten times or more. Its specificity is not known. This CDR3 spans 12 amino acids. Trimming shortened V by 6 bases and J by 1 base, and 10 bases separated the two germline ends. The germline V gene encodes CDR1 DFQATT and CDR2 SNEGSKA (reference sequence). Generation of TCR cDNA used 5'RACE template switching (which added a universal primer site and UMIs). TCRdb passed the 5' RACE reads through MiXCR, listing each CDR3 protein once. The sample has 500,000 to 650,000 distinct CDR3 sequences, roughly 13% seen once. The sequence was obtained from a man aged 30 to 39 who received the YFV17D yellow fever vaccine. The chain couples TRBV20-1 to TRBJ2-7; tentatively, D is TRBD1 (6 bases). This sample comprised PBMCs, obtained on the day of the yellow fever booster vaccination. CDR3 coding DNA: TGCAGTGCCCCGACAGGATCCTACGAGCAGTACTTC. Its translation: CSAPTGSYEQYF.